The clone carrying this T cell receptor (beta chain) has ten or more counts. Its antigen is still unknown. Unique molecular identifiers were incorporated during preparation of the TCRbeta library. TCRdb re-derived calls from the PCR reads in MiXCR, one entry per CDR3 protein. This table has about 580,000 distinct CDR3 sequences, 23% appearing once. These data come from a study of T-cell reconstitution after alpha-beta-depleted transplantation in children. Study-wide findings and caveats: Once a year had passed after transplant, T-cell counts and diversity came mostly from newly produced T cells.

In germline, CDR1 is MDHEN, CDR2 SYDVKM. J gave up 0 bases and V 6 bases, and 4 bases lay outside the gene matches. The CDR3 extends over 14 amino acids. The rearrangement joins TRBV28 to TRBJ2-5; 7 bases align to TRBD1. The sequenced sample was PBMCs, mostly from graft donor cells, obtained 360 days after TCRalphabeta/CD19-depleted stem cell transplant. This clonotype was obtained from a boy in the first two years of life who had a stem cell transplant for acute myeloid leukemia, so the T cells may come from the graft donor. In DNA, the CDR3 is TGTGCCAGCAGCTTACAGGGGTACCAAGAGACCCAGTACTTC. It is translated as CASSLQGYQETQYF.